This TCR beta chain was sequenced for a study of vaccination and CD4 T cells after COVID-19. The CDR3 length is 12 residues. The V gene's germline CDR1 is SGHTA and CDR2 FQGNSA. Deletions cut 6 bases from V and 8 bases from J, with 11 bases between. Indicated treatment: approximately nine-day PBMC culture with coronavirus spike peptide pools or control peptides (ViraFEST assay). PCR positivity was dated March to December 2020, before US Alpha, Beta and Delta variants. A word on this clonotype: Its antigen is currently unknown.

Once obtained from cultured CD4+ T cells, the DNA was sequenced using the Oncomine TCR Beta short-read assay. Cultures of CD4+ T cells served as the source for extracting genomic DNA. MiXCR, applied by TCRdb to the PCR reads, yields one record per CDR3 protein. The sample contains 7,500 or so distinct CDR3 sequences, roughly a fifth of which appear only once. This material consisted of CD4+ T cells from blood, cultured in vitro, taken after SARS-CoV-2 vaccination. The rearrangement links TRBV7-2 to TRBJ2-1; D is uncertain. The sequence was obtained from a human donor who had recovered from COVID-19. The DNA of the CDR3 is TGTGCCAGCAGGGAATCTCTCGATGAGCAGTTCTTC. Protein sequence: CASRESLDEQFF.